This is a list of T cell receptor beta chains from one sample in a study of blood T cell repertoires in COVID-19. Repertoires were generated with immunoSEQ multiplex PCR, while TCRdb's copy carries only in-frame clones and drops some. The sample records over 65,000 clones, just over 85% being singletons. The sample was peripheral blood. These receptors were obtained from a middle-aged man with active or convalescent COVID-19. CDR3s include the opening cysteine and the closing phenylalanine or tryptophan. The order of the fields is J gene, clone size, D gene, V gene, CDR3 DNA, CDR3 protein. D genes are given only for firm matches. Part of the rows lack a size; the others show once, few, many or a class for expanded clones.

>TRBJ1-2|NA|NA|TRBV6-2/TRBV6-3
TGTGCCAGCAGTTACTCGTCTGCGGGCCCTTACTATGGCTACACCTTC
CASSYSSAGPYYGYTF
>TRBJ1-4|once|NA|TRBV21-1
TGTGCCAATTATGGGGGCTCAAAACTGTTTTTT
CANYGGSKLFF
>TRBJ2-7|NA|NA|TRBV9
TGTGCCAGCAGCGTATATCAGGGCTACGAGCAGTACTTC
CASSVYQGYEQYF
>TRBJ2-7|NA|NA|TRBV29-1
TGCAGCGTTGACAGGGGTTACGAGCAGTACTTC
CSVDRGYEQYF
>TRBJ1-4|once|NA|TRBV6-5
TGTGCCAGCAGATACTCCCGGTCAGGGGCGGAAAAACTGTTTTTT
CASRYSRSGAEKLFF
>TRBJ2-7|once|TRBD1|TRBV3-1/TRBV3-2
TGTGCCAGCAGCCGACAGGGATCCTACGAGCAGTACTTC
CASSRQGSYEQYF
>TRBJ1-3|NA|NA|TRBV6-5
TGTGCCAGCATTCCCCGAGAAAACACCATATATTTT
CASIPRENTIYF
>TRBJ2-7|NA|TRBD1|TRBV18
TGTGCCAGCTCACTCCCCTACGGACAGGGTAACGAGCAGTACTTC
CASSLPYGQGNEQYF
>TRBJ2-5|NA|NA|TRBV5-4
TGTGCCAGCAGCTTGGACATCTCCCCAGAGACCCAGTACTTC
CASSLDISPETQYF
>TRBJ1-2|NA|TRBD1|TRBV24-1
TGTGCCACCAGCGGGGACAGTCGAGGCTACACCTTC
CATSGDSRGYTF
>TRBJ1-2|NA|NA|TRBV5-1
TGCGCCAGCAGCTTTACAGGCGGCGGCTATGGCTACACCTTC
CASSFTGGGYGYTF
>TRBJ2-5|NA|TRBD1|TRBV12-5
TGTGCTAGTGCTTTACCGGGACAGGGGTGGCTAAAGACCCAGTACTTC
CASALPGQGWLKTQYF
>TRBJ1-6|NA|TRBD1|TRBV4-1
TGCGCCAGCAGCCGCGGGACAGGGATGAATAATTCACCCCTCCACTTT
CASSRGTGMNNSPLHF
>TRBJ1-1|NA|NA|TRBV19
TGTGCCAGCGTAGCTACAGGGTTCCGCGTCACTGAAGCTTTCTTT
CASVATGFRVTEAFF
>TRBJ1-1|NA|TRBD1|TRBV7-8
TGTGCCAGCAGCTCGCCGGGGACAGGGAACACTGAAGCTTTCTTT
CASSSPGTGNTEAFF
>TRBJ2-7|few|NA|TRBV10-1
TGCGCCAGCAGTGAGTCGTTAGCGGCCAGCGACGAGCAGTACTTC
CASSESLAASDEQYF
>TRBJ2-7|NA|TRBD1|TRBV5-1
TGCGCCAGCAGCTTGACGCACCGGACAGGGCCGCAAACCTACGAGCAGTACTTC
CASSLTHRTGPQTYEQYF
>TRBJ2-1|once|TRBD2|TRBV18
TGTGCCAGCTCACCACCGGGGCGGGGGGGATCCTACAATGAGCAGTTCTTC
CASSPPGRGGSYNEQFF
>TRBJ2-1|NA|NA|TRBV5-5
TGTGCCAGCAGCTTGTTTACGGGAAGCAATGAGCAGTTCTTC
CASSLFTGSNEQFF
>TRBJ1-1|few|NA|TRBV5-1
TGCGCCAGCAGCCCCGCTCCGACAGAAGGAACTGAAGCTTTCTTT
CASSPAPTEGTEAFF
>TRBJ2-7|NA|NA|TRBV9
TGTGCCAGCAGCACCGGGAAACTCTCGAGCTCCTACGAGCAGTACTTC
CASSTGKLSSSYEQYF
>TRBJ2-2|once|NA|TRBV30
TGTGCCTGGGAGCCTCAAACAGGGTTCGCCGGGGAGCTGTTTTTT
CAWEPQTGFAGELFF
>TRBJ1-5|NA|NA|TRBV24-1
TGTGCCACCAGTGATTTGTACGGGGAGAATCAGCCCCAGCATTTT
CATSDLYGENQPQHF
>TRBJ2-1|NA|TRBD2|TRBV24-1
TGTGCCACCAGTGACATGAGCGGGAGTATCGACAATGAGCAGTTCTTC
CATSDMSGSIDNEQFF
>TRBJ1-6|NA|TRBD1|TRBV6-5
TGTGCCACCCAGGGGGACAGGGAAAATTCACCCCTCCACTTT
CATQGDRENSPLHF
>TRBJ1-1|NA|NA|TRBV11-2
TGTGCCAGCAGCTTTGTGCGGAACACTGAAGCTTTCTTT
CASSFVRNTEAFF
>TRBJ2-7|NA|TRBD2|TRBV19
TGTGCCAGTACCCGGACTAGTTGGGCCTACGAGCAGTACTTC
CASTRTSWAYEQYF
>TRBJ2-7|NA|TRBD2|TRBV30
TGTGCCTGGAGTTTCAAGCGGGAGGGCGCCTACGAGCAGTACTTC
CAWSFKREGAYEQYF
>TRBJ1-2|NA|NA|TRBV30
TGTGCCTGGAGTCTCTCGGGGGGCGGCTATGGCTACACCTTC
CAWSLSGGGYGYTF
>TRBJ1-3|NA|NA|TRBV11-2
TGTGCCAGCAGCGGCGGTTTCTCTGGAAACACCATATATTTT
CASSGGFSGNTIYF
>TRBJ2-7|once|TRBD2|TRBV4-1
TGCGCCAGCAGCCGAGCGGGGGGGCCGGGTGAGCAGTACTTC
CASSRAGGPGEQYF
>TRBJ1-1|few|NA|TRBV5-4
TGTGCCAGCAGCTTTTACGGGGTTATGAACACTGAAGCTTTCTTT
CASSFYGVMNTEAFF